A single sample gave rise to the 26 T cell receptor beta chains below, sequenced in a study of T cell responses to AZD1222 COVID-19 vaccine (dated by TCRdb to the early 2020s). Interpreted using the paper, the time point label stands for: baseline before first vaccination. The method behind the library was the immunoSEQ multiplex PCR assay. The immuneACCESS repertoire file appears here via TCRdb, limited to in-frame rearrangements. These files lack a portion of the clones; in checked studies, under half of the deficit traces to unresolved V genes, and the cause of the others is not known. The sample table records roughly 100,000 clones; roughly nine tenths of these occur just once. Around 3.9% of the sample belongs to the ten largest clones. The material was peripheral blood, obtained on day 0 of AZD1222 vaccination. The receptors were gathered from an adult in good health.

The chain links TRBV4-3 to TRBJ1-4, with D unclear. Germline V gene sequence: CDR1 LGHNA, CDR2 YSLEER. This CDR3 region has 16 residues. Between the trimmed V and J ends, which lost 0 bases and 9 bases, there was a span of 17 bases. The CDR3 DNA reads TGCGCCAGCAGCCAAGATCCCGAAGCAGGTCTCAAAAAACTGTTTTTT. Amino acid sequence: CASSQDPEAGLKKLFF.

This chain uses TRBV5-1 with TRBJ2-5; D possibly corresponds to TRBD2 (5 bases). CDR1 and CDR2 from the germline V gene are SGHRS and YFSETQ. Deletions cut 7 bases from V and 7 bases from J, with 14 bases between. The CDR3 consists of 12 residues. The CDR3, as DNA: TGCGCCAGCGGCCCTACTGAGGGGACCCAGTACTTC. Protein: CASGPTEGTQYF.

The chain links TRBV18 to TRBJ2-1, with D tentatively TRBD2 (6 bases). The germline V gene has CDR1 KGHSH and CDR2 LQKENI. There are 13 residues in the CDR3. The V end was cut by 3 bases, the J end by 10 bases, with 13 bases between. CDR3 amino acids: CASSPVGGGEQFF. The DNA for the CDR3 is TGTGCCAGCTCACCTGTGGGGGGAGGAGAGCAGTTCTTC.

The CDR3 spells CASSQESAGTGNEKLFF. Here the CDR3 DNA reads TGCGCCAGCAGCCAAGAATCGGCCGGGACAGGGAATGAAAAACTGTTTTTT. The J gene is TRBJ1-4, the V gene TRBV4-1; 9 nucleotides agree with TRBD1. The CDR3 is 17 residues long. V dropped 0 bases and J dropped 5; count of bases not matched to a gene: 7. Germline assignment: CDR1 MGHRA and CDR2 YSYEKL.

This clone was detected a few times. The rearrangement links TRBV7-2 to TRBJ1-3; the D gene is possibly TRBD1 (6 bases). From germline, CDR1 is SGHTA and CDR2 FQGNSA. The CDR3 is made up of 15 amino acids. V was clipped by 5 bases and J by 4 bases, with 15 bases between them. The chain's CDR3 is CASSPHPGQGNTIYF. The CDR3 coding sequence is TGTGCCAGCAGCCCCCACCCCGGACAGGGAAACACCATATATTTT.

This chain joins TRBV19 and TRBJ2-7; D is unresolved. CDR1 is LNHDA, CDR2 SQIVND, per germline (reference sequence). Between the trimmed V and J ends, which lost 3 bases and 3 bases, there was a span of 9 bases. This CDR3 is 13 amino acids long. The CDR3 region has the DNA TGTGCCAGTAGTATTTTTCTGGGCTACGAGCAGTACTTC. Translation: CASSIFLGYEQYF.

V and J are TRBV3-1 (or the pseudogene TRBV3-2) and TRBJ2-5, with D perhaps TRBD2 (6 bases). Trimming took off 0 bases at V and 4 bases at J, with 12 bases between the two ends. Germline V gives CDR1 LGHDT, CDR2 YNNKEL (reference sequence). This CDR3 has 15 amino acids. In DNA form, the CDR3 reads TGTGCCAGCAGCCAAGATACGACTAGTGTAGAGACCCAGTACTTC. Its translation is CASSQDTTSVETQYF.

This chain joins TRBV3-1 (or the pseudogene TRBV3-2) and TRBJ2-7, with 9 bases fitting TRBD1. V shed 3 bases and J 5 bases; nucleotides not matched to a gene: 11. Germline CDR1 and CDR2: LGHDT and YNNKEL (reference sequence). This CDR3 spans 16 amino acids. The CDR3 loop is CASSQGGQGLGHEQYF. The DNA for the CDR3 is TGTGCCAGCAGCCAGGGGGGACAGGGCTTAGGTCACGAGCAGTACTTC.

This chain joins TRBV5-1 and TRBJ1-3; possibly TRBD1 for D (5 bases). The germline V gene has CDR1 SGHRS and CDR2 YFSETQ. This CDR3 contains 15 residues. Trimming cost V 0 bases and J 0 bases, with 7 bases left between them. The DNA for the CDR3 is TGCGCCAGCAGCTTGGGACAGCCCTCTGGAAACACCATATATTTT. Encoded protein: CASSLGQPSGNTIYF. Full variable domain (missing parts from reference TRBV5-1 and TRBJ1-3): KAGVTQTPRYLIKTRGQQVTLSCSPISGHRSVSWYQQTPGQGLQFLFEYFSETQRNKGNFPGRFSGRQFSNSRSEMNVSTLELGDSALYLCASSLGQPSGNTIYFGEGSWLTVV.

The J gene is TRBJ2-3, the V gene TRBV5-4; 9 nucleotides agree with TRBD1. The CDR3 runs 13 residues. In germline, CDR1 is SGHNT, CDR2 YYREEE (reference sequence). V trimming: 4 bases; J trimming: 4 bases; junction bases outside the gene matches: 1. Written as DNA, the CDR3 is TGTGCCAGCAGCAGGGACAGGGCAGATACGCAGTATTTT. This encodes CASSRDRADTQYF.

CDR3 protein: CASSTGTYNSPLHF. CDR3 bases: TGTGCCAGCAGCACAGGGACCTATAATTCACCCCTCCACTTT. The chain is built from TRBV27 and TRBJ1-6, with D tentatively TRBD1 (6 bases). Germline-derived CDR1 and CDR2 are MNHEY and SMNVEV (reference sequence). Between the trimmed V and J ends, which lost 6 bases and 2 bases, there was a span of 8 bases. This CDR3 has 14 amino acids.

This chain joins TRBV5-1 and TRBJ2-7; D call uncertain. Trimming pared 2 bases from V and 1 base from J, leaving 10 bases between. From germline, CDR1 is SGHRS and CDR2 YFSETQ. The CDR3 sequence is 14 residues long. CDR3 DNA: TGCGCCAGCAGCTTAAGGGCAGAGTCCTACGAGCAGTACTTC. Protein sequence: CASSLRAESYEQYF.

The rearrangement joins TRBV6-5 to TRBJ2-1, with D perhaps matching TRBD2 (6 bases). V dropped 4 bases and J dropped 10 bases, with 14 bases sitting between them. This CDR3 region has 13 residues. Germline V gene sequence: CDR1 MNHEY, CDR2 SVGAGI. The CDR3: CASSLDLGGEQFF. In DNA form, the CDR3 reads TGTGCCAGCAGTTTGGACCTCGGGGGAGAGCAGTTCTTC.

This clone was recorded a few times. The V call is TRBV27, the J call TRBJ2-3; TRBD2 matches at 13 bases. The CDR3 runs 16 residues. The V gene's germline CDR1 is MNHEY and CDR2 SMNVEV (reference sequence). The junction had 9 bases not matched to a gene; V was cut back by 4 bases and J by 8 bases. CDR3 amino acids: CASSSTSGGAGGTQYF. DNA for the CDR3: TGTGCCAGCAGTTCAACTAGCGGGGGGGCCGGGGGTACGCAGTATTTT.

The chain uses TRBV6-5 and TRBJ1-2; possibly TRBD1 for D (6 bases). The V end lost 6 bases, the J end lost 4 bases, and 12 bases lay between the germline ends. Germline-derived CDR1 and CDR2 are MNHEY and SVGAGI. The CDR3 contains 13 residues. CDR3 sequence: CASRSPGAYGYTF. CDR3 nucleotides: TGTGCCAGCAGGTCCCCAGGGGCCTATGGCTACACCTTC.

CDR3 amino acids: CASSWDRANYGYTF. Written as DNA, the CDR3 is TGTGCCAGCAGTTGGGACAGGGCCAACTATGGCTACACCTTC. The chain uses TRBV28 and TRBJ1-2; 9 nucleotides line up with TRBD1. V was clipped by 4 bases and J by 2 bases; unmatched bases: 2. Germline lookup yields CDR1 MDHEN and CDR2 SYDVKM. The CDR3 loop spans 14 amino acids.

The V and J genes are TRBV3-1 (or the pseudogene TRBV3-2) and TRBJ1-1; the D gene is possibly TRBD1 (5 bases). Trimming took off 2 bases at V and 7 bases at J, with 11 bases between the two ends. Germline V gives CDR1 LGHDT, CDR2 YNNKEL (reference sequence). The CDR3 covers 13 residues. CDR3 amino acids: CASSQRGVGEAFF. CDR3 nucleotides: TGTGCCAGCAGCCAACGAGGGGTCGGTGAAGCTTTCTTT.

The CDR3 protein is CASSLRRGSGKYNEQFF. CDR3 coding DNA: TGTGCCAGCAGCCTCCGCCGCGGTAGCGGGAAGTACAATGAGCAGTTCTTC. The chain recombines TRBV7-9 with TRBJ2-1; TRBD2 matches 8 bases. From germline, CDR1 is SEHNR and CDR2 FQNEAQ (reference sequence). The CDR3 contains 17 residues. Trimming removed 5 bases from V and 4 bases from J; junction bases left unmatched: 13.

This chain's CDR3 is CASSLSTGGRHEQYF. CDR3 coding DNA: TGTGCCAGCAGTTTATCGACAGGGGGGCGGCACGAGCAGTACTTC. The chain combines TRBV27 with TRBJ2-7; the match to TRBD1 covers 9 bases. This CDR3 region has 15 residues. V gave up 0 bases and J gave up 5 bases; unmatched junction bases: 5. Germline V gives CDR1 MNHEY, CDR2 SMNVEV (reference sequence).

V is TRBV11-2 and J is TRBJ1-2; possibly TRBD1 for D (5 bases). CDR3 size: 17 residues. V was shortened by 4 bases and J by 0 bases, with 18 bases between the two germline ends. Germline V gene sequence: CDR1 SGHAT, CDR2 FQNNGV. The CDR3 here is CASSSITGGRSNYGYTF. As DNA, the CDR3 is TGTGCCAGCAGCTCGATTACTGGGGGGAGATCTAACTATGGCTACACCTTC.

This clone was seen once. V and J are TRBV12-3 or TRBV12-4 and TRBJ2-3, with 7 bases lining up with TRBD2. J lost 3 bases, V lost 4 bases, and 1 base had no gene match. The CDR3 runs 13 residues. The CDR3 reads CASSWGGTDTQYF. The DNA of the CDR3 is TGTGCCAGCAGTTGGGGGGGGACAGATACGCAGTATTTT.

The V and J genes are TRBV5-4 and TRBJ1-2, with D tentatively TRBD1 (6 bases). CDR1 and CDR2 (germline): SGHNT, YYREEE (reference sequence). The CDR3 length is 16 residues. Deletions cut 0 bases from V and 1 base from J, with 13 bases between. CDR3 in DNA: TGTGCCAGCAGCTTGGCGAACCAACAGGGTAACTATGGCTACACCTTC. Translation: CASSLANQQGNYGYTF.

The gene calls are TRBV11-3 and TRBJ2-5; D gene ambiguous. The V end lost 2 bases, the J end lost 4 bases, and 8 bases lay between the germline ends. The CDR3 is 13 amino acids. The germline CDR1 and CDR2 sequences are SGHNT and YENEEA. The CDR3 loop is CASSLQFGETQYF. The CDR3 bases are TGTGCCAGCAGCTTACAGTTCGGAGAGACCCAGTACTTC.

DNA of the CDR3: TGCGCCAGCAGCCTCGGGACAGGGGGCGCCGGAGGAAGAGGTGAGCAGTTCTTC. Translating it yields CASSLGTGGAGGRGEQFF. V is TRBV4-3 and J is TRBJ2-1, with 12 bases identical to TRBD1. The germline CDR1 and CDR2 sequences are LGHNA and YSLEER. This CDR3 region has 18 residues. Trimming took 4 bases from V and 9 from J; bases not matched to a gene: 16.

The chain links TRBV12-3 or TRBV12-4 to TRBJ1-2, with a tentative D call TRBD1 (5 bases). The germline V and J ends were trimmed by 7 bases and 8 bases, with 17 bases remaining between them. The CDR3 totals 13 residues. DNA for the CDR3: TGTGCCAGCATAAAGTGGGGGGTGGGAGGCTACACCTTC. This codes for CASIKWGVGGYTF.

The chain carries TRBV4-1 and TRBJ1-2; TRBD1 is a possible D gene (5 bases). The CDR3 has 14 amino acids. V shed 4 bases and J shed 3 bases, with 12 bases lying between them. Germline values: CDR1 MGHRA, CDR2 YSYEKL. This CDR3 reads CASSPPGTDYGYTF. The CDR3 region has the DNA TGCGCCAGCAGCCCGCCAGGGACGGACTATGGCTACACCTTC.